These T cell receptor beta chains were read from a single sample in a study of PD-L1 blockade in urothelial cancer. Sequenced by immunoSEQ multiplex PCR; TCRdb stores in-frame clones only, minus some. In the table there are around 110,000 clones, around 89% of which are singletons. Sequences were derived from PBMCs, sampled around atezolizumab (anti-PD-L1) treatment. Source of these receptors: a man aged 60 to 75 with urothelial cancer. Each CDR3 is given with its conserved first and last residue. The D gene is left open where the match is weak. Size tells how often a clone was seen (once, few, many) or the class of an expanded clone, and some rows leave it out.

clone_size,j_call,v_call,d_call,cdr3_nt,cdr3_aa
-,TRBJ2-6,TRBV4-1,TRBD1,TGCGCCAGCAGCCATGTCCCGGGACAGGGGGCTGGGGCCAACGTCCTGACTTTC,CASSHVPGQGAGANVLTF
-,TRBJ2-3,TRBV19,TRBD1,TGTGCCAGTAGTGGTGGGTGGGACAGGGGGTGGGATACGCAGTATTTT,CASSGGWDRGWDTQYF
-,TRBJ2-3,TRBV27,-,TGTGCCAGCAGCCCCCGACGACTAGGTAGGGGCGATACGCAGTATTTT,CASSPRRLGRGDTQYF
-,TRBJ2-3,TRBV5-8,-,TGTGCCAGCAGCTTGGCCGGAGGGATACGCACAGATACGCAGTATTTT,CASSLAGGIRTDTQYF
-,TRBJ1-2,TRBV11-3,TRBD1,TGTGCCAGCAGCAGTCGGACAGGGCTCTATGGCTACACCTTC,CASSSRTGLYGYTF
few,TRBJ2-7,TRBV7-2,TRBD1,TGTGCCAGCAGCTCGACAGGGGGCCCCTACGAGCAGTACTTC,CASSSTGGPYEQYF
-,TRBJ2-1,TRBV6-1,TRBD1,TGTGCCAGCTCAGGGACAAAGACAGGGGGGCAGTTCTTC,CASSGTKTGGQFF
-,TRBJ2-1,TRBV7-8,-,TGTGCCAGCAATGAGTTGATGGTCGGCAATGAGCAGTTCTTC,CASNELMVGNEQFF
once,TRBJ2-1,TRBV4-1,TRBD2,TGCGCCAGCAGTCGCGGACTAGCGGGAGTCAGGTACAATGAGCAGTTCTTC,CASSRGLAGVRYNEQFF
-,TRBJ1-2,TRBV18,-,TGTGCCAGCTCACCGCAGCACATGGAGGGCTACACCTTC,CASSPQHMEGYTF
-,TRBJ2-2,TRBV5-1,TRBD1,TGCGCCAGCAGCTGGGACCGGGACAGCCACACCGGGGAGCTGTTTTTT,CASSWDRDSHTGELFF
-,TRBJ1-3,TRBV10-3,-,TGTGCCACTACAGGGATTTCTGGAAACACCATATATTTT,CATTGISGNTIYF
-,TRBJ1-6,TRBV7-6,TRBD1,TGTGCCAGCAGCTTAGGGGGACAGGGTGCAAATTCACCCCTCCACTTT,CASSLGGQGANSPLHF
-,TRBJ2-6,TRBV5-6,-,TGTGCCAGCAGCTCTTCGGACTTCACCTCCTCTGGGGCCAACGTCCTGACTTTC,CASSSSDFTSSGANVLTF
once,TRBJ1-5,TRBV7-3,-,TGTGCCAGCAGCTTAACCGGACAGCCCAATCAGCCCCAGCATTTT,CASSLTGQPNQPQHF
-,TRBJ2-4,TRBV5-1,-,TGCGCCAGCAGCTTGGACGAGGGGGGGAACATTCAGTACTTC,CASSLDEGGNIQYF
-,TRBJ1-1,TRBV5-1,-,TGCGCCAGCAGCGGAACTCAGGGTTCGATGAACACTGAAGCTTTCTTT,CASSGTQGSMNTEAFF
-,TRBJ1-4,TRBV7-6,TRBD1,TGTGCCAGCAGCCAAGGGGGCCCTGATGAAAAACTGTTTTTT,CASSQGGPDEKLFF
-,TRBJ2-1,TRBV11-2,-,TGTGCCAGCAGGGGCGGGAAAGTTAAGGGTCTTGTGTCCTACAATGAGCAGTTCTTC,CASRGGKVKGLVSYNEQFF
-,TRBJ2-1,TRBV19,-,TGTGCCAGTAGTGCCCAGGGCGGCTCCTACAATGAGCAGTTCTTC,CASSAQGGSYNEQFF
-,TRBJ1-1,TRBV5-1,TRBD1,TGCGCCAGCAGCTTGATTCAGGGGGTGAACACTGAAGCTTTCTTT,CASSLIQGVNTEAFF
-,TRBJ2-7,TRBV5-1,TRBD1,TGCGCCAGCAGCTTCAATCCCGGGACAGGGGCCTTGTTATTTTACGAGCAGTACTTC,CASSFNPGTGALLFYEQYF
few,TRBJ1-1,TRBV5-4,-,TGTGCCAGCAGGAGAGATGAGTCGTACACTGAAGCTTTCTTT,CASRRDESYTEAFF
-,TRBJ1-1,TRBV23-1,TRBD1,TGCGCCATCAAGGGAGCAGGGGGCCGCCGGGGAACTGAAGCTTTCTTT,CAIKGAGGRRGTEAFF
-,TRBJ2-1,TRBV4-1,-,TGCGCCAGCAGCCAAGATGGTATGGGAGTAAATGAGCAGTTCTTC,CASSQDGMGVNEQFF
-,TRBJ2-6,TRBV30,-,TGTGCCCGAGGGTCCGGGGCCAACGTCCTGACTTTC,CARGSGANVLTF
few,TRBJ1-5,TRBV19,-,TGTGCCAGTAGTATCTACGAGGGAGATCAGCCCCAGCATTTT,CASSIYEGDQPQHF
-,TRBJ2-7,TRBV6-5,TRBD2,TGTGCCACGGGGGGGGGCCTCGAGCAGTACTTC,CATGGGLEQYF
few,TRBJ1-4,TRBV19,-,TGTGCCAGTAGTATACAGGGGAGTGATGAAAAACTGTTTTTT,CASSIQGSDEKLFF
-,TRBJ2-5,TRBV29-1,-,TGCAGCGTTGAAGTTACGAAACCGGCCCAGTACTTC,CSVEVTKPAQYF
-,TRBJ2-1,TRBV6-1,TRBD2,TGTGCCAGCAGTGAAGCACCAGGATGGGCGGGAGAGAGCTCCTACAATGAGCAGTTCTTC,CASSEAPGWAGESSYNEQFF
-,TRBJ2-7,TRBV7-2,-,TGTGCCAGCAGCTTAGTATCGGTCCAATCCTACGAGCAGTACTTC,CASSLVSVQSYEQYF
-,TRBJ1-1,TRBV6-1,-,TGTGCCAGCAGGGAGTATGAGGACATGAACACTGAAGCTTTCTTT,CASREYEDMNTEAFF
-,TRBJ2-1,TRBV9,TRBD2,TGTGCCAGCAGCGGCCTAGATAGGCTAGCGGGAGTTAATGAGCAGTTCTTC,CASSGLDRLAGVNEQFF
-,TRBJ2-5,TRBV11-2,-,TGTGCCAGCAGCCCCCTTGGCTCCCCGTACCAAGAGACCCAGTACTTC,CASSPLGSPYQETQYF
-,TRBJ2-7,TRBV10-2,-,TGCGCCAGCACCCTGACAATGCCTTCCGCCGAGCAGTACTTC,CASTLTMPSAEQYF
-,TRBJ1-1,TRBV5-1,TRBD1,TGCGCCAGCAGCTCGGGACAGGGCCGGAACAAAAACACTGAAGCTTTCTTT,CASSSGQGRNKNTEAFF
-,TRBJ1-3,TRBV10-3,-,TGTGCCATCAGTGAGTCTGCGGGGGGTCTAGGCTCTGGAAACACCATATATTTT,CAISESAGGLGSGNTIYF
-,TRBJ1-6,TRBV5-4,-,TGCGCCAGCAGCCAAGTCGATCGGGGGGATTCACCCCTCCACTTT,CASSQVDRGDSPLHF
-,TRBJ2-3,TRBV7-3,TRBD2,TGTGCCAGCAGCCGGGACTATGGCTCAGATACGCAGTATTTT,CASSRDYGSDTQYF
-,TRBJ2-2,TRBV18,-,TGTGCCAGCTCACCTACTTACAGCACCGGGGAGCTGTTTTTT,CASSPTYSTGELFF
-,TRBJ1-2,TRBV4-2,TRBD1,TGTGCCAGCAGTAAGGAATCCGGGACAGACTATGGCTACACCTTC,CASSKESGTDYGYTF
once,TRBJ2-7,TRBV7-2,TRBD1,TGTGCCAGCAGCTCCGGGACAGGGTTCCACGAGCAGTACTTC,CASSSGTGFHEQYF
-,TRBJ2-5,TRBV7-8,-,TGTGCCAGCAGCCCGGGCCCTCAGGGCCCTCAAGAGACCCAGTACTTC,CASSPGPQGPQETQYF
-,TRBJ1-4,TRBV4-1,-,TGCGCCAGCAGCCCCCCAGGGCTAAGGGGAAAACTGTTTTTT,CASSPPGLRGKLFF
-,TRBJ1-2,TRBV28,TRBD1,TGTGCCAGCAGTTTGATCCCCCGGGACAGGGCCATCTATGGCTACACCTTC,CASSLIPRDRAIYGYTF
-,TRBJ2-2,TRBV7-3,TRBD2,TGTGCCAGCAGCAACACCGGGACTAGATCCGGGGAGCTGTTTTTT,CASSNTGTRSGELFF
-,TRBJ1-2,TRBV6-7,-,TGTGCCAGCACGGGATGTCCAGCTAACTATGGCTACACCTTC,CASTGCPANYGYTF
-,TRBJ1-3,TRBV7-3,TRBD1,TGTGCCAGCAGCTTATCCGGGACAGGGGGCAACACCATATATTTT,CASSLSGTGGNTIYF
few,TRBJ1-2,TRBV25-1,TRBD1,TGTGCCAGCACCAGGGGGCACGGCTACACCTTC,CASTRGHGYTF
-,TRBJ2-3,TRBV7-6,TRBD2,TGTGCCAGCAGCTTACCTAGCGGGGGGGCGGTAGATACGCAGTATTTT,CASSLPSGGAVDTQYF
-,TRBJ1-1,TRBV28,-,TGTGCCAGCAGCCCACAAGTGGACACTGAAGCTTTCTTT,CASSPQVDTEAFF
-,TRBJ1-1,TRBV15,TRBD1,TGTGCCACCAGTCTTCAGGGGGCGGAGGGTGGTGAAGCTTTCTTT,CATSLQGAEGGEAFF
once,TRBJ2-3,TRBV6-1,TRBD2,TGTGCCATCTTAGGGACTAGCGGGGCCACAGATACGCAGTATTTT,CAILGTSGATDTQYF
-,TRBJ1-5,TRBV19,TRBD1,TGTGCCAGTAGTATCCTTCCCCGGGACAGGAGAAATCAGCCCCAGCATTTT,CASSILPRDRRNQPQHF
-,TRBJ2-5,TRBV11-1,-,TGTGCCAGCAGCCGGCAGGTTTCAGAGACCCAGTACTTC,CASSRQVSETQYF
-,TRBJ1-4,TRBV11-2,-,TGTGCCAGCAGCCCGGACAGACCCAATGAAAAACTGTTTTTT,CASSPDRPNEKLFF
once,TRBJ2-7,TRBV5-1,TRBD1,TGCGCCAGCAGTATTGCACAGGGGGTGGATGAGCAGTACTTC,CASSIAQGVDEQYF
-,TRBJ2-7,TRBV2,TRBD2,TGTGCCAGCAGCGGCGGACTAGGGAGGGTGTCTGTTCGCTTC,CASSGGLGRVSVRF